This TCR beta chain stems from a study of blood T cell repertoires in COVID-19. Background on the study: Samples came from the United States, Italy and Spain, spanning acute and convalescent COVID-19.

Original data processing: Nucleated cell counts were estimated from reference gene primer amplification. The data were produced by immunoSEQ multiplex PCR, yet TCRdb's version contains in-frame clones alone and is incomplete. The V and J calls and clone size are taken from that table; D and trimming were inferred from the DNA. The repertoire holds approximately 55,000 clones, roughly nine tenths seen once, with 5.5% to 8% in the top ten. This clone has a handful of counts. The TCR sequence derives from a man in his forties or fifties with acute or convalescent COVID-19. The sequenced sample consisted of peripheral blood.

CDR3 protein: CASSVTGQTRSGEQYF. CDR3 nucleotides: TGCGCCAGCAGCGTCACAGGACAGACACGCTCAGGCGAGCAGTACTTC. J is TRBJ2-7 and V is TRBV5-1; D is perhaps TRBD1 (6 bases). The CDR3 totals 16 residues. V was clipped by 4 bases and J by 6 bases, with 23 bases between them. Germline assignment: CDR1 SGHRS and CDR2 YFSETQ.